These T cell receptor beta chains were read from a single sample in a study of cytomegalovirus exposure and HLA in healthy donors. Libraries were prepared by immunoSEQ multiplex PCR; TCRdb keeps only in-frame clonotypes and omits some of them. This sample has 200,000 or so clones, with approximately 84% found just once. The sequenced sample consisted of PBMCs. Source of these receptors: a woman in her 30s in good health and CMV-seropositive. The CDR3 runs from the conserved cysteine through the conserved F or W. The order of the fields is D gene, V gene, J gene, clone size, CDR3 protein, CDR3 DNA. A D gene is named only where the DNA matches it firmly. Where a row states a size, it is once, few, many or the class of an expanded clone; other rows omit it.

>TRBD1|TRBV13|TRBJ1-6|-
CASSLTGDSPLHF
TGTGCCAGCAGCTTGACAGGGGATTCACCCCTCCACTTT
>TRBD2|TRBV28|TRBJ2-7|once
CASSLFSGSYEQYF
TGTGCCAGCAGTTTATTTAGCGGGAGTTACGAGCAGTACTTC
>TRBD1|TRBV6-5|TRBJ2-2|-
CASKRQGAGELFF
TGTGCCAGCAAACGACAGGGGGCCGGGGAGCTGTTTTTT
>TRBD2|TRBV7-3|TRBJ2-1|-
CASRPSGGADEQFF
TGTGCCAGCAGACCCAGCGGGGGGGCCGATGAGCAGTTCTTC
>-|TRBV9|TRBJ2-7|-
CASSTAATGTYEQYF
TGTGCCAGCAGCACTGCCGCCACGGGGACCTACGAGCAGTACTTC
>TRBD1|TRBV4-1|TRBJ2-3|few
CASSQTIQGYADTQYF
TGCGCCAGCAGCCAAACAATACAGGGGTACGCAGATACGCAGTATTTT
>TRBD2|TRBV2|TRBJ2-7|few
CASSEREVSYEQYF
TGTGCCAGCAGTGAGCGGGAGGTGTCCTACGAGCAGTACTTC
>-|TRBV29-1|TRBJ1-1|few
CSVDMAGRGPLEAFF
TGCAGCGTTGATATGGCGGGGCGGGGGCCTCTTGAAGCTTTCTTT
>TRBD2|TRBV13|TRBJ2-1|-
CASSPTSARAHDEQFF
TGTGCCAGCAGCCCGACTAGCGCCCGAGCGCATGATGAGCAGTTCTTC
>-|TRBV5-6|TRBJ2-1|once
CASSWGPIMGSSYNEQFF
TGTGCCAGCAGCTGGGGCCCGATTATGGGCAGCTCCTACAATGAGCAGTTCTTC
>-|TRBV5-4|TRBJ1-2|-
CASSLYPREENYGYTF
TGTGCCAGCAGCCTATATCCCCGAGAAGAAAACTATGGCTACACCTTC
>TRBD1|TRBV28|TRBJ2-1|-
CASSSLGVLTGHNEQFF
TGTGCCAGCAGTTCCCTCGGGGTGTTGACAGGGCACAATGAGCAGTTCTTC
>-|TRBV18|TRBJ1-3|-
CASSPPIAPGYTIYF
TGTGCCAGCTCACCCCCGATAGCCCCTGGATACACCATATATTTT
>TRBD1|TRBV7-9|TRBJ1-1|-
CASSLDQGATEAFF
TGTGCCAGCAGCTTAGACCAGGGGGCCACTGAAGCTTTCTTT
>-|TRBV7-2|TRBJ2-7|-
CASSSSTGSYEQYF
TGTGCCAGCAGCTCAAGCACGGGGTCCTACGAGCAGTACTTC
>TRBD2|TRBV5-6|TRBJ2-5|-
CASSLAGTKTQYF
TGTGCCAGCAGCTTAGCGGGGACGAAGACCCAGTACTTC
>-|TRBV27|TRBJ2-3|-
CASRGGTGTAVDTQYF
TGTGCCAGCAGGGGGGGCACCGGGACAGCTGTAGATACGCAGTATTTT
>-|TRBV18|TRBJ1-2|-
CASSPGQGWGYTF
TGTGCCAGCTCACCCGGGCAGGGCTGGGGCTACACCTTC
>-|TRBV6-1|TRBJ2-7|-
CASSEGALSQYEQYF
TGTGCCAGCAGTGAAGGGGCACTTTCCCAATACGAGCAGTACTTC
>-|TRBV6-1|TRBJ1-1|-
CASSELGGPNTEAFF
TGTGCCAGCAGTGAATTGGGCGGGCCTAACACTGAAGCTTTCTTT
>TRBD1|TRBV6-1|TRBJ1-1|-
CASQEGTVSVLSF
TGTGCCAGCCAAGAAGGGACAGTTTCGGTACTTTCGTTT
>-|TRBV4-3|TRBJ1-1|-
CASSQVGTITTEAFF
TGCGCCAGCAGCCAAGTCGGGACAATCACCACTGAAGCTTTCTTT
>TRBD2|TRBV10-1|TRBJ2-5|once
CASSLVAGGQETQYF
TGCGCCAGCAGTTTGGTAGCGGGGGGCCAAGAGACCCAGTACTTC
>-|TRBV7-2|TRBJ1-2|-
CASSFLFQLNSQGSYGYTF
TGTGCCAGCAGCTTCCTTTTCCAATTAAATTCGCAGGGTTCCTATGGCTACACCTTC
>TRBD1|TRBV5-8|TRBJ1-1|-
CASSPWTGLNTEAFF
TGTGCCAGCAGCCCATGGACAGGACTAAACACTGAAGCTTTCTTT
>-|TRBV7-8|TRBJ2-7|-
CASSLAPGQISYEQYF
TGTGCCAGCAGCTTAGCGCCTGGACAGATCTCCTACGAGCAGTACTTC
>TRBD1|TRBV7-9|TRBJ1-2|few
CASSPDRNYGYTF
TGTGCCAGCAGCCCGGACAGGAACTATGGCTACACCTTC
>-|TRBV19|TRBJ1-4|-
CASSSRWTPATNEKLFF
TGTGCCAGTAGTTCCCGGTGGACACCGGCAACTAATGAAAAACTGTTTTTT
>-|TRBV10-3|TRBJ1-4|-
CATTHTGEKLFF
TGTGCCACCACTCATACGGGGGAAAAACTGTTTTTT
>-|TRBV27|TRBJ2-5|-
CASSSASWSGKGEQYF
TGTGCCAGCAGTTCGGCCAGCTGGAGCGGGAAGGGGGAGCAGTACTTC
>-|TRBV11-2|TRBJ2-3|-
CASSLGPGRTDTQYF
TGTGCCAGCAGCTTAGGTCCCGGGAGAACAGATACGCAGTATTTT
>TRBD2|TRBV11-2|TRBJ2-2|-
CASSLLSVAGTTGELFF
TGTGCCAGCAGCTTACTGTCGGTAGCGGGAACCACCGGGGAGCTGTTTTTT
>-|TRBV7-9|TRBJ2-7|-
CASGPDYEQYF
TGTGCCAGCGGGCCTGACTACGAGCAGTACTTC
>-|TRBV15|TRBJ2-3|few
CATSGPRDTDTQYF
TGTGCCACCAGCGGTCCGAGGGACACAGATACGCAGTATTTT
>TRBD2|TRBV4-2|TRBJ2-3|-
CASSQEVAGGPDVGDTQYF
TGTGCCAGCAGCCAAGAGGTAGCGGGAGGGCCCGACGTGGGAGATACGCAGTATTTT
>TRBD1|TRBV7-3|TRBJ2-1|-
CASSPGTGGLQFF
TGTGCCAGCAGCCCCGGGACAGGGGGTTTGCAGTTCTTC
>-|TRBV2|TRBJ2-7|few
CASSEIIYEQYF
TGTGCCAGCAGTGAAATCATCTACGAGCAGTACTTC
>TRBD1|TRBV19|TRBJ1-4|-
CASSTDRVLNEKLFF
TGTGCCAGTAGTACGGACAGGGTACTGAATGAAAAACTGTTTTTT
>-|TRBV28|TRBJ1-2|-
CASSLGTGSAYGYTF
TGTGCCAGCAGTTTAGGCACAGGATCGGCCTATGGCTACACCTTC
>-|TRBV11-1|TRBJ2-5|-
CASSLVGQPEETQYF
TGTGCCAGCAGCTTAGTAGGACAGCCCGAAGAGACCCAGTACTTC
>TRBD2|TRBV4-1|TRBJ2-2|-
CASSLRSGGATGELFF
TGCGCCAGCAGCCTCCGGAGCGGGGGGGCGACGGGGGAGCTGTTTTTT
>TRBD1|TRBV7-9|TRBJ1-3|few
CASSGTAEGNTIYF
TGTGCCAGCAGCGGGACAGCGGAAGGAAACACCATATATTTT
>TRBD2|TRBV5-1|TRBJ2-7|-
CASSFGGDLYEQYF
TGCGCCAGCAGCTTCGGGGGGGACCTTTACGAGCAGTACTTC
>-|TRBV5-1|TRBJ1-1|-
CASSHQLRNDEAFF
TGCGCCAGCAGCCACCAGCTCAGGAACGACGAAGCTTTCTTT
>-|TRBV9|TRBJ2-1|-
CASSADFNEQFF
TGTGCCAGCAGCGCGGACTTCAATGAGCAGTTCTTC
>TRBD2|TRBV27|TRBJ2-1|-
CASSLVSGGTSYNEQFF
TGTGCCAGCAGTTTAGTCTCGGGGGGGACCTCCTACAATGAGCAGTTCTTC
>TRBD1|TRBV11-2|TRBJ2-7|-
CASSGGTGASYEQYF
TGTGCCAGCAGCGGCGGGACAGGGGCATCCTACGAGCAGTACTTC
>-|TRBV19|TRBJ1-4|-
CASSFATAGATNEKLFF
TGTGCCAGTAGTTTCGCCACCGCGGGAGCAACTAATGAAAAACTGTTTTTT
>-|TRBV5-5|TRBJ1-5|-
CASSSKTGDSNQPQHF
TGTGCCAGCAGCTCCAAGACAGGCGATAGCAATCAGCCCCAGCATTTT
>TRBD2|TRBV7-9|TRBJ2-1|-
CASSPALAGALNNEQFF
TGTGCCAGCAGCCCTGCCTTAGCGGGGGCCCTAAACAATGAGCAGTTCTTC
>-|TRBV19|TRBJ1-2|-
CASMGARNGYTF
TGTGCCAGTATGGGGGCCAGGAATGGCTACACCTTC
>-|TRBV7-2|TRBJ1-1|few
CASSLGRVNTEAFF
TGTGCCAGCAGCTTAGGCAGGGTAAACACTGAAGCTTTCTTT
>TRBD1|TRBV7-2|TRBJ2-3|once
CASRPKGAGTDTQYF
TGTGCCAGCAGACCCAAGGGGGCCGGCACAGATACGCAGTATTTT
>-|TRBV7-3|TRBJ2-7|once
CASSLTGGSYEQYF
TGTGCCAGCAGCTTAACAGGGGGATCCTACGAGCAGTACTTC
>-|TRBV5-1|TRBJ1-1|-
CASSLNRNTEAFF
TGCGCCAGCAGCTTGAACAGAAACACTGAAGCTTTCTTT